This T cell receptor beta chain was documented in a study of blood T cell repertoires in COVID-19. Source study methods: Nucleated cell counts were estimated from reference gene primer amplification. TCRdb's table, derived via immunoSEQ multiplex PCR, lists solely in-frame clones and lacks some. The DNA gave D and trimming, while V, J and clone size come from that table. Of 250,000 to 300,000 clones listed, approximately 90% are singletons. The CDR3 sequence is 14 residues long. Trimming cost V 4 bases and J 1 base, with 8 bases left between them. Per the germline V gene, CDR1 is MRHNA and CDR2 is SNTAGT.

V usage is TRBV6-4 and J usage is TRBJ2-1; D gene unclear. This sequence originates from a woman aged 50 to 60 who had recovered from COVID-19. Sequenced sample: peripheral blood. Here the CDR3 reads CASSVELSYNEQFF. The DNA for the CDR3 is TGTGCCAGCAGTGTCGAACTATCCTACAATGAGCAGTTCTTC.